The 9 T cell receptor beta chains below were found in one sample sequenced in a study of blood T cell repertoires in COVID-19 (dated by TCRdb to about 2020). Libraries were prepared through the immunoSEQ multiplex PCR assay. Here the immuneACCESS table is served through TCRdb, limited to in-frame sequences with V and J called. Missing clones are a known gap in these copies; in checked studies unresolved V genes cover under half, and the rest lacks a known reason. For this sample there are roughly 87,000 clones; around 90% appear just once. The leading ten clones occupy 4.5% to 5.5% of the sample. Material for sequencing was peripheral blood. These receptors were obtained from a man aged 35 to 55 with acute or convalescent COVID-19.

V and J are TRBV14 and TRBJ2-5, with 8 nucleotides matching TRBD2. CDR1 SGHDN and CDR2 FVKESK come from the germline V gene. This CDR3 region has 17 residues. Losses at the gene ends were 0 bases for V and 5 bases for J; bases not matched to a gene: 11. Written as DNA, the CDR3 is TGTGCCAGCAGCCAAGAATACGCAGCGGGAGTGTGGGAGACCCAGTACTTC. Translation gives CASSQEYAAGVWETQYF.

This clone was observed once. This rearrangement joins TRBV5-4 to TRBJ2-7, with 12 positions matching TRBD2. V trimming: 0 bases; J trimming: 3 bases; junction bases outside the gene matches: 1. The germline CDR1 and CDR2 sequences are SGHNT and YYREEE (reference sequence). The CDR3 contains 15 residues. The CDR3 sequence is CASSLGTSGIYEQYF. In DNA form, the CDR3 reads TGTGCCAGCAGCTTGGGGACTAGCGGGATCTACGAGCAGTACTTC.

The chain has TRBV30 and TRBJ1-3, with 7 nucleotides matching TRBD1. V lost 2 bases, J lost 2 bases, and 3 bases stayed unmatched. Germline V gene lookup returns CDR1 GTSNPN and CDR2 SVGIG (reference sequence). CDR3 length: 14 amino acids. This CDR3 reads CAWSTGEPGNTIYF. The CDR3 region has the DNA TGTGCCTGGAGTACAGGGGAGCCTGGAAACACCATATATTTT.

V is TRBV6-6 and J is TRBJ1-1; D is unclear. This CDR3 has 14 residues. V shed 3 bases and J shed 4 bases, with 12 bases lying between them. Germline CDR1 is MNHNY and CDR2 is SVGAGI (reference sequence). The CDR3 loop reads CASSYTGGATEAFF. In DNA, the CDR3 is TGTGCCAGCAGTTATACTGGCGGAGCCACTGAAGCTTTCTTT.

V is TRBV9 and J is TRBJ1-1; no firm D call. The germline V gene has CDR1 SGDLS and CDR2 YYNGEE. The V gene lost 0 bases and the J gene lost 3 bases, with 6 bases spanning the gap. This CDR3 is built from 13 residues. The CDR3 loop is CASSVAPDTEAFF. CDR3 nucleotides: TGTGCCAGCAGCGTAGCCCCCGACACTGAAGCTTTCTTT.

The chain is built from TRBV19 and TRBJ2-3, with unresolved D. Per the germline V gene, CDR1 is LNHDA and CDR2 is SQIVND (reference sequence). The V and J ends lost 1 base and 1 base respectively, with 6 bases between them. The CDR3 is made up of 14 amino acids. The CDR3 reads CASSIGVGTDTQYF. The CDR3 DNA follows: TGTGCCAGTAGTATAGGCGTTGGCACAGATACGCAGTATTTT.

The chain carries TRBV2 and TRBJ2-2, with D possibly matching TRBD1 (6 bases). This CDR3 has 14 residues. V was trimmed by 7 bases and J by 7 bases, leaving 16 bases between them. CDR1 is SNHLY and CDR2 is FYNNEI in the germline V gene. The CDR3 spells CASNLQGASGELFF. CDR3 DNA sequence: TGTGCCAGCAATCTACAGGGCGCGAGCGGGGAGCTGTTTTTT.

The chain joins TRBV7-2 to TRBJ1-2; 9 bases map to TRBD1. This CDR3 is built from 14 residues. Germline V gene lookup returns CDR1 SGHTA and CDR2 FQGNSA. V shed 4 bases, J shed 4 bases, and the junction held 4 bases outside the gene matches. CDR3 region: CASSSQGASYGYTF. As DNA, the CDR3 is TGTGCCAGCAGCTCACAGGGGGCTAGCTATGGCTACACCTTC.

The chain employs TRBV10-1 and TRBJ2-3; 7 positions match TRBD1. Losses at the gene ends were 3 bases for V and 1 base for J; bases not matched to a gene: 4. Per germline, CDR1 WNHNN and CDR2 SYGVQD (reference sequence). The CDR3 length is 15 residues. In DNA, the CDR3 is TGCGCCAGCAGTGATTTTACAGGGGGCACAGATACGCAGTATTTT. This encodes CASSDFTGGTDTQYF.